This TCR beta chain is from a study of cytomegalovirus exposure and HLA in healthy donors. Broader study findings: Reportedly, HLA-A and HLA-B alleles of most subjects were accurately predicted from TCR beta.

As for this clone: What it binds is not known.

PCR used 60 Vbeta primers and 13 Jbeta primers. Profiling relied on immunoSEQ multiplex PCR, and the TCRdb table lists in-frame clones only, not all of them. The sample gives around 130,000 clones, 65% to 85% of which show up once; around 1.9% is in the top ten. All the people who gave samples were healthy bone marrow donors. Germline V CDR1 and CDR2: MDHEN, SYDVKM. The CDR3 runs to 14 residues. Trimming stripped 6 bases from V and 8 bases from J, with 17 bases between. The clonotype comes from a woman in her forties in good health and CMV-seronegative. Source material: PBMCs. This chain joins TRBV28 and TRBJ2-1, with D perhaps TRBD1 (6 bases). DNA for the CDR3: TGTGCCAGCAGGCCTCTTTCAACAGGGTATGAGCAGTTCTTC. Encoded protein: CASRPLSTGYEQFF.